This TCR beta chain was identified during a study of T cell repertoires in cytomegalovirus infection. The V end was cut by 4 bases, the J end by 4 bases, with 10 bases between. Germline V gives CDR1 LGHDT, CDR2 YNNKEL (reference sequence). The CDR3 consists of 13 residues. TCRdb used MiXCR to reprocess the reads, holding one entry per CDR3 protein. The sample has almost 550,000 distinct CDR3 sequences, about 15% seen once. This chain links TRBV3-1 with TRBJ2-5; no reliable D call. The receptor was isolated from a human donor in good health (CMV status not recorded). Some clones in this sample may be carry-over from other donors' samples. The sample consisted of CD8+ T cells from PBMCs. This CDR3 reads CASSPRTSETQYF. CDR3 in DNA: TGTGCCAGCAGCCCACGGACCTCAGAGACCCAGTACTTC.